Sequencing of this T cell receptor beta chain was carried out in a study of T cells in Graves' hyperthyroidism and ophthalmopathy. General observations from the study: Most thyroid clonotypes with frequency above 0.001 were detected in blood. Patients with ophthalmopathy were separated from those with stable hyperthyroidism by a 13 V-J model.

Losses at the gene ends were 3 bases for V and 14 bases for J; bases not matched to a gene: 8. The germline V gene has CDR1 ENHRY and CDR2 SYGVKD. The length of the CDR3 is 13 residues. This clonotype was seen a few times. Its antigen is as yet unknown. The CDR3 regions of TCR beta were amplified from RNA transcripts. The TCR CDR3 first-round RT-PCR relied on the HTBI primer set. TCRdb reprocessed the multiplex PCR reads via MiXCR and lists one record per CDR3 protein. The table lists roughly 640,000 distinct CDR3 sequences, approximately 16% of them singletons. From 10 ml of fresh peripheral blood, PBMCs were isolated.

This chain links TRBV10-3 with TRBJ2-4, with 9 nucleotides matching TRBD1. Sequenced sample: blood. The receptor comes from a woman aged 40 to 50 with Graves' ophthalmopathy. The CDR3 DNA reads TGTGCCATCAGTGAAGAACAGGGGGCTAGGGAGTACTTC. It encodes CAISEEQGAREYF.